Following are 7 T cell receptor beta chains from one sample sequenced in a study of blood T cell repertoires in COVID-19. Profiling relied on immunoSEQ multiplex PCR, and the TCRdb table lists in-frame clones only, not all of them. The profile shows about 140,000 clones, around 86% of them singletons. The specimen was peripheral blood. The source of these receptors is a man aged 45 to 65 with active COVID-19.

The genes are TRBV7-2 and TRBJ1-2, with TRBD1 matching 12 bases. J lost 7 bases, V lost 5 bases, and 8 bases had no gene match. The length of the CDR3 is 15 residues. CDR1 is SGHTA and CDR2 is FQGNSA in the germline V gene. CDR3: CASSDGTGGLSGYTF. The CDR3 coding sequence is TGTGCCAGCAGCGATGGGACAGGGGGCCTCAGTGGCTACACCTTC.

CDR3 region: CASSRLPGLNSYEQYF. The CDR3 DNA reads TGCGCCAGCAGCCGCCTTCCGGGACTCAACTCCTACGAGCAGTACTTC. The chain couples TRBV4-1 to TRBJ2-7; D is perhaps TRBD2 (6 bases). Between the trimmed V and J ends, which lost 4 bases and 0 bases, there was a span of 16 bases. This CDR3 is built from 16 residues. Germline V lookup: CDR1 MGHRA, CDR2 YSYEKL.

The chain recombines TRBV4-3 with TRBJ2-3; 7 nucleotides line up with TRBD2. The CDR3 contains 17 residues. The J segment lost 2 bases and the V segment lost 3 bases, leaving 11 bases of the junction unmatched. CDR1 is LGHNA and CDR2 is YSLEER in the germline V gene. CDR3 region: CASSHYYRGGNTDTQYF. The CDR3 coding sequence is TGCGCCAGCAGCCATTATTATCGGGGAGGGAACACAGATACGCAGTATTTT.

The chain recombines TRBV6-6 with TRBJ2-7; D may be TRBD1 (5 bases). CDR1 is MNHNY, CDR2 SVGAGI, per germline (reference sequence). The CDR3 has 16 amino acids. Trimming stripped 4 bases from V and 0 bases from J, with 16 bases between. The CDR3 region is CASSSKGETDSYEQYF. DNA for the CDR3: TGTGCCAGCAGTTCCAAAGGAGAGACAGACTCCTACGAGCAGTACTTC.

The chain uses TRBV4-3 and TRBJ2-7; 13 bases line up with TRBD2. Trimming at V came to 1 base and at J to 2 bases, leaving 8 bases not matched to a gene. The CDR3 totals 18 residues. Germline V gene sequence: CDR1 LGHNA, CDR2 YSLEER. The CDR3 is CASSQGTSGGLSTYEQYF. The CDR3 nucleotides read TGCGCCAGCAGCCAAGGGACTAGCGGGGGCCTTAGTACCTACGAGCAGTACTTC.

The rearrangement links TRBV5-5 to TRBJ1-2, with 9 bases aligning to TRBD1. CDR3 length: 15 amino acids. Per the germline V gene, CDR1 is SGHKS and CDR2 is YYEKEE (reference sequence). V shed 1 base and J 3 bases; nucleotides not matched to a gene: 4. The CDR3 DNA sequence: TGTGCCAGCAGCTTGAGAACAGGGGGCCACTATGGCTACACCTTC. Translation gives CASSLRTGGHYGYTF.

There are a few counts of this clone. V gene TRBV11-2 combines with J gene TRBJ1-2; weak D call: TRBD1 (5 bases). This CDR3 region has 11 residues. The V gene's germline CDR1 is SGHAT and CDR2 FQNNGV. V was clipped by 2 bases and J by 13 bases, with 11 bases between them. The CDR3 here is CASSLWGPCTF. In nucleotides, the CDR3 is TGTGCCAGCAGCTTATGGGGCCCCTGCACCTTC.